The clone carrying this T cell receptor (beta chain) appeared a few times. What it binds is unknown. This entry belongs to a study of CD8+CD57+ T cells in acquired aplastic anemia. Study-level background: The DNA of sorted CD4+ and CD8+ cells averaged around 3.2 ug. Findings and caveats of the study: With respect to CD8+ Simpson's diversity, patients and controls did not differ significantly. Overlap between patients and controls comprised almost 30 CD8+ CDR3 sequences.

An expansion of CD8+CD57+ cells by flow cytometry had been shown in patients chosen for sequencing. No therapy had been given to the patients at the time of blood sampling. CDR3 and TCR beta VDJ profiling relied on genomic DNA as the template. TCRdb re-called the reads through MiXCR, storing one row per CDR3 protein. The top ten hold 29% of the sample, which has about 120,000 distinct CDR3 sequences, 58% seen once. The germline CDR1 and CDR2 sequences are SNHLY and FYNNEI. The V end lost 6 bases, the J end lost 4 bases, and 15 bases lay between the germline ends. CDR3 length: 14 amino acids. The chain links TRBV2 to TRBJ1-1; D may be TRBD1 (6 bases). Sequenced: sorted CD4+, CD8+, or CD8+CD57+ T cells (not recorded which) from PBMCs. The sequence was obtained from a human donor with aplastic anemia. CDR3 loop: CASRPGVVGTEAFF. Written as DNA, the CDR3 is TGTGCCAGCAGACCAGGGGTAGTGGGCACTGAAGCTTTCTTT.